These 20 T cell receptor beta chains came from one sample sequenced in a study of immune heterogeneity within non-small cell lung tumors. For the TCR beta CDR3, multiplex PCR with 32 V and 13 J primers performed the amplification. TCRdb re-analysed the multiplex PCR reads in MiXCR, keeping a single row per CDR3 protein. The table includes about 15,000 distinct CDR3 sequences, 25% to 35% detected once. Bulk tumor genomic DNA (around 600 ng per sample) served as template. Surgeons took several biopsies per primary tumor, spaced far apart, during surgery. The study enrolled patients with untreated, newly diagnosed non-small cell lung cancer who underwent curative surgery. Sequenced input: lung tumor tissue. These receptors were taken from a man aged 40-49 years with non-small cell lung cancer.

This clonotype showed up many times. J is TRBJ2-7 and V is TRBV5-1; D ambiguous. The CDR3 is 15 residues long. CDR1 and CDR2 from the germline V gene are SGHRS and YFSETQ. V was cut by 0 bases and J by 4 bases, with 14 bases left in between. CDR3 residues: CASSLGPPNQYEQYF. DNA of the CDR3: TGCGCCAGCAGCTTGGGGCCCCCGAACCAATACGAGCAGTACTTC.

Notes on this clonotype: One base away lies a much larger clone, so this may be a sequencing read error. The chain has TRBV27 and TRBJ1-2; D not resolved. V was clipped by 6 bases and J by 6 bases, with 20 bases between them. CDR1 MNHEY and CDR2 SMNVEV come from the germline V gene (reference sequence). The CDR3 spans 15 residues. The chain's CDR3 is CASSQTRSVSDGYTF. The CDR3 nucleotides are TGTGCCAGCAGCCAGACGCGGAGTGTTAGCGATGGCTACACCTTC.

In its sample, this clonotype ranks as medium-sized. The rearrangement uses TRBV19 and TRBJ2-6, with D perhaps given as TRBD1 or TRBD2 (6 bases each). V lost 4 bases and J lost 4, with 20 bases in between. Germline V gene lookup returns CDR1 LNHDA and CDR2 SQIVND (reference sequence). CDR3 length: 18 residues. CDR3 sequence (DNA): TGTGCCAGTAGTACTTGGAGGGGGGCAGCCTTGGGGGCCAACGTCCTGACTTTC. Translated: CASSTWRGAALGANVLTF. The full variable domain, its missing parts supplied by reference TRBV19 and TRBJ2-6, is DGGITQSPKYLFRKEGQNVTLSCEQNLNHDAMYWYRQDPGQGLRLIYYSQIVNDFQKGDIAEGYSVSREKKESFPLTVTSAQKNPTAFYLCASSTWRGAALGANVLTFGAGSRLTVL.

This clonotype was counted ten times or more. V is TRBV7-9 and J is TRBJ1-2; 12 bases align to TRBD1. In germline, CDR1 is SEHNR, CDR2 FQNEAQ (reference sequence). V lost 5 bases to trimming and J lost 3 bases; unmatched junction nucleotides: 13. This CDR3 region has 18 residues. This CDR3 reads CASSPLPGQGAIYYGYTF. DNA for the CDR3: TGTGCCAGCAGCCCCCTACCGGGACAGGGGGCAATTTACTATGGCTACACCTTC.

Concerning this clonotype: The germline gene is not matched at one end of the junction; a read error may be the cause. This sequence joins TRBV27 and TRBJ2-7, with D perhaps matching TRBD1 (5 bases). The germline V gene encodes CDR1 MNHEY and CDR2 SMNVEV (reference sequence). The CDR3 consists of 15 residues. CDR3 in DNA: TGTGCCAGCAGACGGCAGGGCTATATCTCCTACGAGCTGTACTTC. Encoded protein: CASRRQGYISYELYF.

V is TRBV4-2 and J is TRBJ2-1; TRBD2 aligns across 14 bases. CDR1 and CDR2 (germline): LGHNA, YNFKEQ. The CDR3 has 16 residues. V trimming: 2 bases; J trimming: 7 bases; junction bases outside the gene matches: 4. The CDR3 coding sequence is TGTGCCAGCAGCCAACGACTAGCGGGAGGGCCGAATGAGCAGTTCTTC. This translates into CASSQRLAGGPNEQFF.

This clonotype was counted at least ten times. The rearrangement links TRBV11-2 to TRBJ2-7; D could derive from TRBD1 or TRBD2 (6 bases each). The V end was cut by 5 bases, the J end by 5 bases, with 16 bases between. Germline CDR1 is SGHAT and CDR2 is FQNNGV. This CDR3 comprises 14 residues. DNA for the CDR3: TGTGCCAGCAGCACGGGAGTGGGGGCCCACGAGCAGTACTTC. Translated, it gives CASSTGVGAHEQYF.

This clonotype occurred many times. V usage is TRBV10-3 and J usage is TRBJ2-7, with D unclear. The germline V gene encodes CDR1 ENHRY and CDR2 SYGVKD. The CDR3 is 12 amino acids. V was cut by 3 bases and J by 2 bases, with 5 bases left in between. CDR3 in DNA: TGTGCCATCAGTGACACTGCCTACGAGCAGTACTTC. It codes for CAISDTAYEQYF.

A remark on this clonotype: A much larger clone differs from this one at a single base, so this may be a read error. The chain uses TRBV7-9 and TRBJ2-3; 8 nucleotides agree with TRBD1. Losses at the gene ends were 5 bases for V and 5 bases for J; bases not matched to a gene: 9. Germline V gene sequence: CDR1 SEHNR, CDR2 FQNEAQ (reference sequence). The CDR3 length is 15 residues. The CDR3 reads CASSLPGGAVDTQYF. The CDR3 DNA reads as TGTGCCAGCAGCCTACCAGGGGGCGCCGTAGATACGCAGTATTTT.

This chain uses TRBV6-1 with TRBJ2-7; a possible D gene is TRBD1 (5 bases). CDR3 length: 12 amino acids. V lost 11 bases and J 5 bases, leaving 16 bases between the germline ends. Looked up from germline, CDR1 is MNHNS and CDR2 is SASEGT. CDR3 loop: CAGSQGANEQYF. The CDR3 coding sequence is TGTGCCGGTAGTCAGGGTGCGAACGAGCAGTACTTC.

This clonotype was seen many times. The rearrangement links TRBV11-3 to TRBJ2-6; maybe TRBD1 (5 bases). Germline-derived CDR1 and CDR2 are SGHNT and YENEEA. Trimming shortened V by 1 base and J by 5 bases, and 24 bases separated the two germline ends. The CDR3 has 20 amino acids. The CDR3 nucleotides read TGTGCCAGCAGCTTAGGGTTTGGGGCCTCCTCGGATTTTAGGGCCAACGTCCTGACTTTC. It specifies CASSLGFGASSDFRANVLTF.

Many counts were recorded for this clonotype. This sequence joins TRBV4-1 and TRBJ2-7, with D maybe TRBD1 (5 bases). This CDR3 has 16 residues. V gave up 0 bases and J gave up 0 bases, with 12 bases separating them. Germline loops: CDR1 MGHRA, CDR2 YSYEKL. Written as DNA, the CDR3 is TGCGCCAGCAGCCAAGAACCCCAGGGTTTCTCCTACGAGCAGTACTTC. The encoded protein is CASSQEPQGFSYEQYF.

As regards this clonotype: A much larger clone differs by one base, so this may be a read error. The V call is TRBV6-5, the J call TRBJ1-1, with a weak D call TRBD1 (5 bases). There are 14 residues in the CDR3. CDR1 is MNHEY, CDR2 SVGAGI, per germline. CDR3 in amino acids: CDSSYRQGNTEAFF. The CDR3 coding sequence is TGTGACAGCAGTTACCGGCAGGGAAACACTGAAGCTTTCTTT.

Notes on this clonotype: This may be a read error, as it is one base from a much larger clone. The CDR3 end shows no conserved phenylalanine or tryptophan, and so a read error is likely. The rearrangement joins TRBV6-1 to TRBJ2-7; D may match TRBD1 or TRBD2 (5 bases each). CDR3 length equals 15 residues. V was clipped by 6 bases and J by 1 base, with 16 bases between them. Looked up from germline, CDR1 is MNHNS and CDR2 is SASEGT. This chain's CDR3 is CASSPRDPRSYEQYL. CDR3 nucleotide sequence: TGTGCCAGCAGCCCCCGGGACCCAAGGTCCTACGAGCAGTACTTG.

This clonotype was seen ten or more times. The genes are TRBV6-1 and TRBJ1-6; maybe TRBD1 (6 bases). The CDR3 is made up of 15 amino acids. Germline V gene lookup returns CDR1 MNHNS and CDR2 SASEGT. The germline V and J ends were trimmed by 5 bases and 5 bases, with 13 bases remaining between them. The DNA for the CDR3 is TGTGCCAGCAGTCGACGACAGGACGATAATTCACCCCTCCACTTT. Protein sequence: CASSRRQDDNSPLHF.

A word on this clonotype: This may be a read error, as it is one base from a much larger clone. This chain uses TRBV7-9 with TRBJ1-2; TRBD1 might be the D (6 bases). The ends were cut back, 5 bases at V and 1 base at J, with 11 bases in the middle. CDR3 length: 14 amino acids. In germline, CDR1 is SEHNR, CDR2 FQNEAQ (reference sequence). CDR3 sequence: CASSTSGVNYGYTF. In DNA, the CDR3 is TGTGCCAGCAGCACTTCAGGGGTTAACTATGGCTACACCTTC.

The table lists this clonotype with a few counts. The chain joins TRBV28 to TRBJ1-1; D is ambiguous. This CDR3 comprises 12 residues. Trimming took 3 bases from V and 5 from J, leaving 7 bases between them. The V gene's germline CDR1 is MDHEN and CDR2 SYDVKM. The CDR3 spells CASSLAGTEAFF. The DNA of the CDR3 is TGTGCCAGCAGTTTGGCGGGAACTGAAGCTTTCTTT.

As to this clonotype: A read error is possible here, since a much larger clone lies one base away. This chain links TRBV7-9 with TRBJ2-7; D not certain. From germline, CDR1 is SEHNR and CDR2 FQNEAQ (reference sequence). CDR3 length equals 15 residues. The CDR3 protein is CASSLDGALLNERYF. CDR3 DNA: TGTGCCAGCAGCCTGGACGGAGCCCTCCTAAACGAGCGGTACTTC.

This clonotype occurred many times. This sequence joins TRBV20-1 and TRBJ2-5; 7 nucleotides match TRBD2. CDR1 and CDR2 from the germline V gene are DFQATT and SNEGSKA (reference sequence). The CDR3 runs to 16 residues. After removal of 3 bases from V and 5 bases from J, the junction contained 15 bases not matched to a gene. The CDR3 DNA reads as TGCAGTGCTAGGGGGTTCTTAGCGGGTCTCCGTGAGACCCAGTACTTC. It yields the protein CSARGFLAGLRETQYF.

This clonotype qualifies as medium-sized. This CDR3 reads CASSRQTPRGPGYEQYF. As DNA, the CDR3 is TGTGCCAGCAGTCGTCAAACGCCCAGGGGGCCAGGATACGAGCAGTACTTC. The chain combines TRBV12-3 or TRBV12-4 with TRBJ2-7; 8 bases fit TRBD1. There are 17 residues in the CDR3. V was pared by 5 bases and J by 4 bases, with 16 bases of the junction left unmatched.